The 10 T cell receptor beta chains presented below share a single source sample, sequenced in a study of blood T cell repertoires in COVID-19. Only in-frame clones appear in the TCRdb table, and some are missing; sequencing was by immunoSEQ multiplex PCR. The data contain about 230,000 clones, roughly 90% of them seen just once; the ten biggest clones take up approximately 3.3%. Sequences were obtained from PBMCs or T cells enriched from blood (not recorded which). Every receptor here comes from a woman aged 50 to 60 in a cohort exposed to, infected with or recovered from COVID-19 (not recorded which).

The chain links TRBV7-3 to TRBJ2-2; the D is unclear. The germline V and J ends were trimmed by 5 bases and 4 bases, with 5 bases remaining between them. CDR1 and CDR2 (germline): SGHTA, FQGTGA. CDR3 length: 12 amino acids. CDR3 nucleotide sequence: TGTGCCAGCAGCATCGTCACCGGGGAGCTGTTTTTT. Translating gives CASSIVTGELFF. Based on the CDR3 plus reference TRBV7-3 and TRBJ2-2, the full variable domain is GAGVSQTPSNKVTEKGKYVELRCDPISGHTALYWYRQSLGQGPEFLIYFQGTGAADDSGLPNDRFFAVRPEGSVSTLKIQRTERGDSAVYLCASSIVTGELFFGEGSRLTVL.

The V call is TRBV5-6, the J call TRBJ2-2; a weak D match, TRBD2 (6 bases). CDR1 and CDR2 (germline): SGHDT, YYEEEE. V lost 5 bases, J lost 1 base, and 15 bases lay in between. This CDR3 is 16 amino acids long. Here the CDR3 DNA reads TGTGCCAGCAGTGGGACTCCGCTTCAGAACACCGGGGAGCTGTTTTTT. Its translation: CASSGTPLQNTGELFF.

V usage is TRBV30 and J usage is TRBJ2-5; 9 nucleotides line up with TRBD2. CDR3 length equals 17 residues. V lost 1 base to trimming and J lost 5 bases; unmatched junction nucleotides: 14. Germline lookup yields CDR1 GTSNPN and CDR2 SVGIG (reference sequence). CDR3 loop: CAWSDPAGGPRRETQYF. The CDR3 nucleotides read TGTGCCTGGAGTGATCCAGCGGGGGGCCCTAGGCGGGAGACCCAGTACTTC.

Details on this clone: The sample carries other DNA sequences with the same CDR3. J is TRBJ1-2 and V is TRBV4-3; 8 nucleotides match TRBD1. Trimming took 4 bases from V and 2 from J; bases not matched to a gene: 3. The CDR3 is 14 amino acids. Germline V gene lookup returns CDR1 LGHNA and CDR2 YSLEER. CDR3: CASSRGQGNYGYTF. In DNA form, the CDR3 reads TGCGCCAGCAGCCGCGGACAGGGAAACTATGGCTACACCTTC.

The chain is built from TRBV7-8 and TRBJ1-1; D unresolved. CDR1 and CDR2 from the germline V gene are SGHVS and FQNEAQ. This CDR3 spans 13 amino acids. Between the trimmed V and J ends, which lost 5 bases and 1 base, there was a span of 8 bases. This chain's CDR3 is CASSPLGNTEAFF. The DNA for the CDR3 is TGTGCCAGCAGCCCACTAGGGAACACTGAAGCTTTCTTT.

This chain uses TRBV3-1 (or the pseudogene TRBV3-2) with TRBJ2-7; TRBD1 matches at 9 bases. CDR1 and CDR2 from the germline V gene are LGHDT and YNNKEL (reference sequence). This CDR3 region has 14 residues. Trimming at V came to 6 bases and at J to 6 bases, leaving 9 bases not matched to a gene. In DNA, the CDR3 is TGTGCCAGCAGGGATACGGGACAGGGTGGCGAGCAGTACTTC. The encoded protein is CASRDTGQGGEQYF.

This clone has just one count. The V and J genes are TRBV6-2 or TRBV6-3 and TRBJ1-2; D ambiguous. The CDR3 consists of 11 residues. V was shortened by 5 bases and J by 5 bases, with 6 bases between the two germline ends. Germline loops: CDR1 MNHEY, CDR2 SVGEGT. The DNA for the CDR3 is TGTGCCAGCAGTAAACAATATGGCTACACCTTC. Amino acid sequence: CASSKQYGYTF.

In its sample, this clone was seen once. The CDR3 DNA sequence: TGTGCCAGCAGCCTGGGACAGGGGCGTGGCTACACCTTC. This encodes CASSLGQGRGYTF. The chain joins TRBV7-3 to TRBJ1-2, with TRBD1 matching over 10 bases. The CDR3 is 13 residues long. Looked up from germline, CDR1 is SGHTA and CDR2 is FQGTGA. V lost 5 bases, J lost 7 bases, and 4 bases stayed unmatched.

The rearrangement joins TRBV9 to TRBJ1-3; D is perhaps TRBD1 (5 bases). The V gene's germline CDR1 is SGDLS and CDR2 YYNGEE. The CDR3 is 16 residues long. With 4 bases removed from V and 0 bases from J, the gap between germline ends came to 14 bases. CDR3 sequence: CASSYTGTPSGNTIYF. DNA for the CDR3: TGTGCCAGCAGCTACACCGGGACTCCCTCTGGAAACACCATATATTTT.

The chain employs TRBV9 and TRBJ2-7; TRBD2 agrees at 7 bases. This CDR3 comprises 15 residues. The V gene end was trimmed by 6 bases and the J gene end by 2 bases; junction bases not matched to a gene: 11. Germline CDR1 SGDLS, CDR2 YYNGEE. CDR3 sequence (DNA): TGTGCCAGCACCCTGGGAGCGGGGAGCCCCTACGAGCAGTACTTC. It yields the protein CASTLGAGSPYEQYF.